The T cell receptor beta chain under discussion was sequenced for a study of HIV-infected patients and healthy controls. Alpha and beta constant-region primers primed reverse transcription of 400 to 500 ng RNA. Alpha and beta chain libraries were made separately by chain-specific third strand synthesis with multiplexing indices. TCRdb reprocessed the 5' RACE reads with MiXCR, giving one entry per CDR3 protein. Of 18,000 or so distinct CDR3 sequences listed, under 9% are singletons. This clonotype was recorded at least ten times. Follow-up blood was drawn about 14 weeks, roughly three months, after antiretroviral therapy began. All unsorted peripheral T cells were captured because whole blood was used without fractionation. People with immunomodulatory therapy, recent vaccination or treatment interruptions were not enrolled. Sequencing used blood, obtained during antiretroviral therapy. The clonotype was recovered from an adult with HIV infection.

The DNA for the CDR3 is TGTGCCAGCAGCCACGACAGGGGTGTCACTGAAGCTTTCTTT. This sequence encodes CASSHDRGVTEAFF. This chain uses TRBV14 with TRBJ1-1; 8 bases map to TRBD1. J was trimmed by 4 bases and V by 3 bases; bases with no gene match: 4. CDR3 length: 14 residues. The germline gives CDR1 SGHDN, CDR2 FVKESK.